These 21 T cell receptor beta chains were sequenced from one sample in a study of vaccination effects on CD4 cells after COVID-19. Profiling relied on immunoSEQ multiplex PCR, and the TCRdb table lists in-frame clones only, not all of them. The sample lists some 40,000 clones, roughly 74% seen once, with roughly 3.1% in the top ten. Antigens for these TCRs are unknown. Having been cultured for around nine days, the cells underwent CD4+ T cell isolation. Sequenced material: CD4+ T cells from PBMCs cultured without peptide, taken before COVID-19 vaccination. The receptors originated from a human donor who received a COVID-19 vaccine.

This clone was detected only once. This chain links TRBV9 with TRBJ2-1, with D possibly matching TRBD1 (6 bases). The CDR3 covers 13 residues. Looked up from germline, CDR1 is SGDLS and CDR2 is YYNGEE. Trimming cost V 4 bases and J 10 bases, with 15 bases left between them. For the CDR3, the DNA is TGTGCCAGCAGCACTCGGCCTCAGGGGGAGCAGTTCTTC. Protein sequence: CASSTRPQGEQFF. Complete variable domain (other parts from reference TRBV9 and TRBJ2-1): DSGVTQTPKHLITATGQRVTLRCSPRSGDLSVYWYQQSLDQGLQFLIQYYNGEERAKGNILERFSAQQFPDLHSELNLSSLELGDSALYFCASSTRPQGEQFFGPGTRLTVL.

The rearrangement joins TRBV6-5 to TRBJ2-1; tentatively, D is TRBD2 (5 bases). V lost 7 bases, J lost 1 base, and 8 bases lay in between. Germline CDR1 reads MNHEY; CDR2 reads SVGAGI. The CDR3 consists of 13 residues. This chain's CDR3 is CASTRVSYNEQFF. The CDR3 bases are TGTGCCAGCACGAGGGTATCCTACAATGAGCAGTTCTTC.

The chain uses TRBV2 and TRBJ1-5, with TRBD1 as a possible D gene (5 bases). The V gene's germline CDR1 is SNHLY and CDR2 FYNNEI. V shed 6 bases and J shed 0 bases, with 12 bases lying between them. This CDR3 is built from 15 residues. The CDR3 nucleotides read TGTGCCAGCAGCCCCAACAGGAATAGCAATCAGCCCCAGCATTTT. Amino acids: CASSPNRNSNQPQHF.

This chain links TRBV6-2 or TRBV6-3 with TRBJ1-5; D is perhaps TRBD1 (6 bases). CDR3 length: 14 residues. Trimming took 6 bases from V and 6 from J, leaving 15 bases between them. The germline gives CDR1 MNHEY, CDR2 SVGEGT. CDR3 coding DNA: TGTGCCAGCAGCCCCGGCAGGGGACGTCAGCCCCAGCATTTT. It encodes CASSPGRGRQPQHF.

The rearrangement joins TRBV10-3 to TRBJ2-7; 8 nucleotides align to TRBD1. The V and J ends lost 0 bases and 5 bases, in that order; junction bases with no gene match: 6. Per the germline V gene, CDR1 is ENHRY and CDR2 is SYGVKD. This CDR3 region has 15 residues. CDR3 nucleotide sequence: TGTGCCATCAGTGAGTCGACCGGGACAGGCCACGAGCAGTACTTC. Encoded protein: CAISESTGTGHEQYF.

The rearrangement uses TRBV30 and TRBJ2-7; 10 bases line up with TRBD2. The germline gives CDR1 GTSNPN, CDR2 SVGIG (reference sequence). The J segment lost 2 bases and the V segment lost 1 base, leaving 14 bases of the junction unmatched. The CDR3 covers 18 residues. This CDR3 is CAWSAQKGGSGRTYEQYF. As DNA, the CDR3 is TGTGCCTGGAGTGCGCAGAAAGGGGGTAGCGGGAGGACCTACGAGCAGTACTTC.

This chain uses TRBV5-1 with TRBJ2-7; D is undetermined. Trimming left V 0 bases short and J 0 bases short, with 7 bases between. This CDR3 is 14 amino acids long. Germline lookup yields CDR1 SGHRS and CDR2 YFSETQ. In nucleotides, the CDR3 is TGCGCCAGCAGCTTGGTGGCTAGCTCCTACGAGCAGTACTTC. Its translation is CASSLVASSYEQYF.

V is TRBV7-6 and J is TRBJ2-2; 7 nucleotides match TRBD2. The CDR3 totals 16 residues. V gave up 1 base and J gave up 1 base; unmatched junction bases: 3. CDR1 is SGHVS and CDR2 is FNYEAQ in the germline V gene. The DNA of the CDR3 is TGTGCCAGCAGCTTAGAGGGACTACAGAACACCGGGGAGCTGTTTTTT. Protein sequence: CASSLEGLQNTGELFF.

The CDR3 loop reads CASTTGGGTDTQYF. In DNA, the CDR3 is TGCGCCAGCACGACGGGAGGGGGCACAGATACGCAGTATTTT. The rearrangement uses TRBV5-1 and TRBJ2-3, with 8 nucleotides matching TRBD2. Germline values: CDR1 SGHRS, CDR2 YFSETQ. This CDR3 comprises 14 residues. Germline trimming cut 6 bases from V and 1 base from J; bases unmatched to any gene: 4.

The rearrangement uses TRBV27 and TRBJ2-7, with TRBD2 as a possible D gene (5 bases). The CDR3 length is 15 residues. With 3 bases removed from V and 2 bases from J, the gap between germline ends came to 14 bases. CDR1 and CDR2 (germline): MNHEY, SMNVEV (reference sequence). CDR3 sequence reads: CASSFGGEDPYEQYF. CDR3 sequence (DNA): TGTGCCAGCAGTTTTGGAGGTGAGGACCCCTACGAGCAGTACTTC.

In this sample, this clone turned up once. The chain employs TRBV25-1 and TRBJ2-6, with 7 bases aligning to TRBD1. From germline, CDR1 is MGHDK and CDR2 SYGVNS. This CDR3 has 17 amino acids. The ends lost 2 bases at V and 4 bases at J; junction bases unmatched: 8. The DNA of the CDR3 is TGTGCCAGCAGTGAAACAGGGGTAAGCTCAGGGGCCAACGTCCTGACTTTC. It translates to CASSETGVSSGANVLTF.

This rearrangement joins TRBV6-5 to TRBJ1-4, with D hard to call. The CDR3 extends over 14 amino acids. From germline, CDR1 is MNHEY and CDR2 SVGAGI. V lost 4 bases and J 7 bases, leaving 13 bases between the germline ends. The CDR3 protein is CASSLDPKGEKLFF. The DNA for the CDR3 is TGTGCCAGCAGTTTGGATCCGAAGGGTGAAAAACTGTTTTTT.

This clone has more than one count but fewer than ten. The chain links TRBV7-9 to TRBJ1-6; D is possibly TRBD1 (5 bases). Looked up from germline, CDR1 is SEHNR and CDR2 is FQNEAQ (reference sequence). The CDR3 has 14 amino acids. With 3 bases removed from V and 5 bases from J, the gap between germline ends came to 8 bases. Here the CDR3 DNA reads TGTGCCAGCAGCTTCCAGGGAGATAATTCACCCCTCCACTTT. Translated: CASSFQGDNSPLHF. Full variable domain (remainder filled in from reference TRBV7-9 and TRBJ1-6): DTGVSQNPRHKITKRGQNVTFRCDPISEHNRLYWYRQTLGQGPEFLTYFQNEAQLEKSRLLSDRFSAERPKGSFSTLEIQRTEQGDSAMYLCASSFQGDNSPLHFGNGTRLTVT.

This chain links TRBV9 with TRBJ1-5; tentatively, D is TRBD1 (6 bases). V was trimmed by 4 bases and J by 6 bases, leaving 14 bases between them. Germline CDR1 and CDR2: SGDLS and YYNGEE. The CDR3 runs 14 residues. The CDR3 sequence is CASSPTGSGQPQHF. The CDR3 bases are TGTGCCAGCAGCCCCACAGGGTCCGGTCAGCCCCAGCATTTT.

This clone was recorded only once. The V and J genes are TRBV7-3 and TRBJ2-1, with 11 nucleotides matching TRBD2. J gave up 7 bases and V 4 bases, and 0 bases lay outside the gene matches. This CDR3 has 13 residues. The germline gives CDR1 SGHTA, CDR2 FQGTGA. The CDR3 protein is CASSSSGGNEQFF. CDR3 sequence (DNA): TGTGCCAGCAGCTCTAGCGGGGGGAATGAGCAGTTCTTC.

Points on this clone: Within the sample, other DNA sequences also encode this same CDR3. The CDR3 here is CASSLAVDYEQYF. The CDR3 DNA is TGTGCCAGCAGTTTAGCTGTGGACTACGAGCAGTACTTC. This chain links TRBV12-3 or TRBV12-4 with TRBJ2-7; D call uncertain. This CDR3 is 13 amino acids long. V shed 0 bases and J shed 3 bases, with 6 bases lying between them.

The J gene is TRBJ2-1, the V gene TRBV6-5; D is unclear. In germline, CDR1 is MNHEY, CDR2 SVGAGI. V dropped 2 bases and J dropped 5 bases, with 10 bases sitting between them. The CDR3 is 14 amino acids. CDR3 nucleotides: TGTGCCAGCAGTTACCAGGCTACAAACAATGAGCAGTTCTTC. Translated, it gives CASSYQATNNEQFF.

This chain links TRBV2 with TRBJ1-2; D is ambiguous. V lost 7 bases, J lost 5 bases, and 17 bases lay in between. This CDR3 spans 14 amino acids. The V gene's germline CDR1 is SNHLY and CDR2 FYNNEI. The CDR3 DNA reads as TGTGCCAGCATCAAGGCAGGCCTTACGTATGGCTACACCTTC. Its protein is CASIKAGLTYGYTF. Full variable domain (missing parts from reference TRBV2 and TRBJ1-2): EPEVTQTPSHQVTQMGQEVILRCVPISNHLYFYWYRQILGQKVEFLVSFYNNEISEKSEIFDDQFSVERPDGSNFTLKIRSTKLEDSAMYFCASIKAGLTYGYTFGSGTRLTVV.

This chain links TRBV7-2 with TRBJ2-4; possibly TRBD2 for D (5 bases). Trimming removed 5 bases at V and 0 bases at J, with 14 bases between. This CDR3 spans 16 amino acids. Germline V CDR1 and CDR2: SGHTA, FQGNSA. DNA for the CDR3: TGTGCCAGCAGCCTATCGGGGTTCCTAGCCAAAAACATTCAGTACTTC. The encoded protein is CASSLSGFLAKNIQYF.

This clone was observed a few times. This chain links TRBV3-1 (or the pseudogene TRBV3-2) with TRBJ2-3; tentatively, D is TRBD1 or TRBD2 (5 bases each). CDR3 length: 15 amino acids. The V end lost 3 bases, the J end lost 2 bases, and 12 bases lay between the germline ends. From germline, CDR1 is LGHDT and CDR2 YNNKEL (reference sequence). The CDR3 nucleotides read TGTGCCAGCAGCCAGGCCGGGACGAACACAGATACGCAGTATTTT. Translating gives CASSQAGTNTDTQYF.

This clone showed up just once. The V call is TRBV3-1 (or the pseudogene TRBV3-2), the J call TRBJ2-2, with 10 bases identical to TRBD1. The CDR3 spans 15 residues. V gave up 5 bases and J gave up 6 bases; unmatched junction bases: 6. CDR1 is LGHDT, CDR2 YNNKEL, per germline (reference sequence). The CDR3 DNA reads TGTGCCAGCAGCACGGGGACAGGGGTCTCCGGGGAGCTGTTTTTT. Amino acids: CASSTGTGVSGELFF.